One T cell receptor (beta chain) is described in this entry. An end of the junction differs from the germline gene, which may be a read error. The germline gives CDR1 LGHNA, CDR2 YNFKEQ. The CDR3 is 16 amino acids. TCRdb's copy holds only in-frame clones and misses some; the assay was immunoSEQ multiplex PCR. The table shows hundreds of thousands of clones, with around 75% occurring only once. This record belongs to a study of shared clonotypes between healthy human individuals. Sequenced input: PBMCs. The chain has TRBV4-2 and TRBJ1-3; possible D gene TRBD1, 5 bases. This sequence originates from a woman aged 40 to 50 in good health. Some clones in this sample may be carry-over from other donors' samples. The CDR3 coding sequence is TGTGCCAGCAGCCAAGATGACCGGGGCCCGGCCGGGGAGCTGTTTTTC. Amino acids: CASSQDDRGPAGELFF.